The present TCR beta chain was sequenced within a study of Ad26.COV2.S vaccination and SARS-CoV-2 variants. Study results and limitations: Similar non-spike TCR breadth was observed in recipients of vaccine and of placebo.

The sample's treatment: 15 to 20 received Ad26.COV2.S at low or high dose, single or two shots; about 5 received placebo; per-sample allocation not given. Vaccine and placebo recipients were sampled on day 63 after the first injection. As regards this clone: The target antigen is unknown.

Sequencing was performed with immunoSEQ multiplex PCR; in TCRdb, only in-frame clones are kept and a portion is missing. The sample holds about 350,000 clones, about 88% seen once. The CDR3 is 12 amino acids. CDR1 ENHRY and CDR2 SYGVKD come from the germline V gene. Trimming stripped 11 bases from V and 1 base from J, with 12 bases between. The receptor comes from a person aged 18-65 years who received the Ad26.COV2.S COVID-19 vaccine or a placebo. Sequenced here: peripheral blood, sampled in a trial of Ad26.COV2.S vaccine versus placebo. The chain has TRBV10-3 and TRBJ2-7; tentative D call: TRBD1 (6 bases). CDR3 DNA sequence: TGTGCCGGGGGCCATCAATCCTACGAGCAGTACTTC. Its protein product is CAGGHQSYEQYF.